These T cell receptor beta chains were read from a single sample in a study of beta chain features in type 1 diabetes. Sequenced by immunoSEQ multiplex PCR; TCRdb stores in-frame clones only, minus some. The data contain approximately 330,000 clones, 8% to 13% of them seen just once; the ten biggest clones take up 0.015%. The sequenced sample consisted of naive CD4+ T cells from blood. Receptors originate from a woman in her thirties in good health. Each CDR3 is given with its conserved first and last residue. A D gene is named only where the DNA matches it firmly. Expanded clones get a size class; other rows say once, few or many, or leave the size out.

CDR3nt: TGTGCCAGCAGCCAAGATTACCGGACTGGCTCCTACAATGAGCAGTTCTTC
CDR3aa: CASSQDYRTGSYNEQFF
v_gene: TRBV4-2
d_gene: -
abundance: few
j_gene: TRBJ2-1

CDR3nt: TGTGCCAGTGGGGTCGGGGTGACAGATACGCAGTATTTT
CDR3aa: CASGVGVTDTQYF
v_gene: TRBV15
d_gene: -
abundance: few
j_gene: TRBJ2-3

CDR3nt: TGTGCCAGCAGGCACCGTACAGGGGTAAGGGCAGATACGCAGTATTTT
CDR3aa: CASRHRTGVRADTQYF
v_gene: TRBV2
d_gene: TRBD1
abundance: few
j_gene: TRBJ2-3

CDR3nt: TGTGCCTGGAGTGTAGGGACAGGAGAGACCCAGTACTTC
CDR3aa: CAWSVGTGETQYF
v_gene: TRBV30
d_gene: TRBD1
abundance: few
j_gene: TRBJ2-5

CDR3nt: TGTGCCAGCAGCTTATTTGGTGAGAGGGCTGCTTTCTTT
CDR3aa: CASSLFGERAAFF
v_gene: TRBV7-2
d_gene: -
abundance: few
j_gene: TRBJ1-1

CDR3nt: TGTGCCTGGAGTCGGACAGGGTCCTATGGCTACACCTTC
CDR3aa: CAWSRTGSYGYTF
v_gene: TRBV30
d_gene: TRBD1
abundance: -
j_gene: TRBJ1-2

CDR3nt: TGTGCCAGCAGGCGGACAGGGGTCTACGAGCAGTACTTC
CDR3aa: CASRRTGVYEQYF
v_gene: TRBV27
d_gene: TRBD1
abundance: -
j_gene: TRBJ2-7

CDR3nt: TGTGCCAGCAGCTTATCCCGACAGGCGTCATACTATGGCTACACCTTC
CDR3aa: CASSLSRQASYYGYTF
v_gene: TRBV7-8
d_gene: -
abundance: -
j_gene: TRBJ1-2

CDR3nt: TGTGCCAGCAGCGTCGGGACTAGCGGGTACAATGAGCAGTTCTTC
CDR3aa: CASSVGTSGYNEQFF
v_gene: TRBV9
d_gene: TRBD2
abundance: few
j_gene: TRBJ2-1

CDR3nt: TGTGCAGTCTCAAACTCGAACACTGAAGCTTTCTTT
CDR3aa: CAVSNSNTEAFF
v_gene: TRBV6-5
d_gene: -
abundance: few
j_gene: TRBJ1-1

CDR3nt: TGTGCCTGGGACAGGGGAGATCAGCCCCAGCATTTT
CDR3aa: CAWDRGDQPQHF
v_gene: TRBV30
d_gene: TRBD1
abundance: -
j_gene: TRBJ1-5

CDR3nt: TGTGCCAGCAGTTTGGATTGGACAGGCGGATCCGCTTTCTTT
CDR3aa: CASSLDWTGGSAFF
v_gene: TRBV28
d_gene: TRBD1
abundance: -
j_gene: TRBJ1-1

CDR3nt: TGTGCCTGGAGGAGACAGGGTGAAGCTTTCTTT
CDR3aa: CAWRRQGEAFF
v_gene: TRBV30
d_gene: TRBD1
abundance: few
j_gene: TRBJ1-1

CDR3nt: TGTGCCAGCAGCTCCCCGGGGACTAGCGGAAACAATGAGCAGTTCTTC
CDR3aa: CASSSPGTSGNNEQFF
v_gene: TRBV7-3
d_gene: TRBD2
abundance: few
j_gene: TRBJ2-1

CDR3nt: TGTGCCAGCAGCTCACAGGGGAGGAAGAACACTGAAGCTTTCTTT
CDR3aa: CASSSQGRKNTEAFF
v_gene: TRBV7-9
d_gene: TRBD1
abundance: -
j_gene: TRBJ1-1

CDR3nt: TGTGCCAGCTCACCGCCACGACTAGCGGGAGGGAGTGAGCAGTTCTTC
CDR3aa: CASSPPRLAGGSEQFF
v_gene: TRBV18
d_gene: TRBD2
abundance: -
j_gene: TRBJ2-1

CDR3nt: TGTGCCAGCAGCAGCAGGGTTTACCCTGAAGCTTTCTTT
CDR3aa: CASSSRVYPEAFF
v_gene: TRBV11-2
d_gene: -
abundance: few
j_gene: TRBJ1-1

CDR3nt: TGTGCCAGCGGGGTAGCGGGAGGAACCGGGGAGCTGTTTTTT
CDR3aa: CASGVAGGTGELFF
v_gene: TRBV11-2
d_gene: TRBD2
abundance: -
j_gene: TRBJ2-2

CDR3nt: TGTGCCAGCAGCTTGGTTGTACTAGCGGGAGTTCATGAGCAGTTCTTC
CDR3aa: CASSLVVLAGVHEQFF
v_gene: TRBV5-4
d_gene: TRBD2
abundance: -
j_gene: TRBJ2-1

CDR3nt: TGTGCCAGTAGTGTGACTAGCGGGGCCTTCCAAGAGACCCAGTACTTC
CDR3aa: CASSVTSGAFQETQYF
v_gene: TRBV19
d_gene: TRBD2
abundance: -
j_gene: TRBJ2-5